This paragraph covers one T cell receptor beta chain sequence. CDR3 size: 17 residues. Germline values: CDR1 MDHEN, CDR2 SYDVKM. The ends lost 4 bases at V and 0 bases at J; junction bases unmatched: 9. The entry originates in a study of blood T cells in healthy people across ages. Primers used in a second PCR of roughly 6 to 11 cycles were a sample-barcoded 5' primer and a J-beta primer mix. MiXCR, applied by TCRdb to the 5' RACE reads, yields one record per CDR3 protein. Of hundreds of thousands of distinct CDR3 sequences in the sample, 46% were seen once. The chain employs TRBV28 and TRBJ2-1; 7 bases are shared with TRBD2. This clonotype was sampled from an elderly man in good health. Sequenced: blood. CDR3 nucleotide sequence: TGTGCCAGCAGTTCCCCGTTAGCGGGCCGCTCCTACAATGAGCAGTTCTTC. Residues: CASSSPLAGRSYNEQFF.